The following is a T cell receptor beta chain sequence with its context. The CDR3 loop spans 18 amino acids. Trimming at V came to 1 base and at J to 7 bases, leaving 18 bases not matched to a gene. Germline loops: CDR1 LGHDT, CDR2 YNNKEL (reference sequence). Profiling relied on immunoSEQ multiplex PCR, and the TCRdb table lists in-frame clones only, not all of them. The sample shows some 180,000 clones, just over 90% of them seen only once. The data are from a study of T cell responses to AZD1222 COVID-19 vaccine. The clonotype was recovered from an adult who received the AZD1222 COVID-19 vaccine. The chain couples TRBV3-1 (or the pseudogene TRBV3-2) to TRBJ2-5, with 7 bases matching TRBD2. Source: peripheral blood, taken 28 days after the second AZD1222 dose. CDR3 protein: CASSQAITSARGGVTQYF. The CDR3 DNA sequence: TGTGCCAGCAGCCAAGCGATCACTAGCGCCCGGGGCGGGGTGACCCAGTACTTC.